The 9 T cell receptor beta chains given below trace back to one sample, sequenced in a study of cytomegalovirus exposure and HLA in healthy donors (dated by TCRdb to about 2017). Libraries were constructed by the immunoSEQ multiplex PCR assay. For the multiplex PCR, a mixture combining 60 forward primers for TCR Vbeta segments and 13 reverse primers for TCR Jbeta segments was used. TCRdb stores this immuneACCESS table with in-frame sequences only. Part of the clones is absent; in the studies checked, under half of the shortfall reflects unresolved V genes, and no reason is known for the rest. This sample comprises around 130,000 clones, about 66% of them detected only once. The ten largest clones take up around 1.8% of the sample. Input material: PBMCs. The receptors stem from a male donor in good health and CMV-seronegative.

V gene TRBV7-3 combines with J gene TRBJ2-3; maybe TRBD2 (6 bases). Germline V gene sequence: CDR1 SGHTA, CDR2 FQGTGA. The V end lost 2 bases, the J end lost 6 bases, and 24 bases lay between the germline ends. There are 18 residues in the CDR3. The CDR3 loop reads CASSLGPPRSGAMDTQYF. CDR3 nucleotides: TGTGCCAGCAGCTTAGGGCCCCCCCGTAGCGGCGCTATGGATACGCAGTATTTT.

The chain carries TRBV9 and TRBJ2-7, with 13 bases lining up with TRBD2. This CDR3 has 16 residues. The ends lost 0 bases at V and 5 bases at J; junction bases unmatched: 5. The germline gives CDR1 SGDLS, CDR2 YYNGEE. The CDR3 DNA sequence: TGTGCCAGCAGCGTAGCCGGACTAGCGGGGGTGCACGAGCAGTACTTC. Amino acids: CASSVAGLAGVHEQYF.

This rearrangement joins TRBV6-5 to TRBJ2-7, with TRBD1 identical over 8 bases. Germline values: CDR1 MNHEY, CDR2 SVGAGI. V was pared by 7 bases and J by 2 bases, with 7 bases of the junction left unmatched. The CDR3 consists of 14 residues. The CDR3: CASNPTGGPYEQYF. The DNA for the CDR3 is TGTGCCAGCAACCCTACAGGGGGGCCCTACGAGCAGTACTTC.

This chain links TRBV5-4 with TRBJ1-1; D remains ambiguous. Germline V gene sequence: CDR1 SGHNT, CDR2 YYREEE (reference sequence). V shed 4 bases and J shed 1 base, with 8 bases lying between them. The CDR3 contains 13 residues. CDR3 protein: CASSNRRNTEAFF. DNA of the CDR3: TGTGCCAGCAGCAACAGACGGAACACTGAAGCTTTCTTT.

The chain uses TRBV5-1 and TRBJ2-5; 14 bases line up with TRBD2. Trimming at V came to 4 bases and at J to 5 bases, leaving 4 bases not matched to a gene. The CDR3 sequence is 15 residues long. Germline CDR1 reads SGHRS; CDR2 reads YFSETQ. The CDR3 is CASSRGLAGDETQYF. In DNA, the CDR3 is TGCGCCAGCAGCCGGGGACTAGCGGGGGATGAGACCCAGTACTTC.

Only a few counts were recorded for this clone. The CDR3 coding sequence is TGTGCCAGTAGCCCAGGACAGGGGAGATCCTACGAGCAGTACTTC. This gives the protein CASSPGQGRSYEQYF. The chain recombines TRBV19 with TRBJ2-7; TRBD1 agrees at 9 bases. V was pared by 6 bases and J by 1 base, with 7 bases of the junction left unmatched. The CDR3 extends over 15 amino acids. Germline CDR1 LNHDA, CDR2 SQIVND (reference sequence).

The V call is TRBV4-1, the J call TRBJ2-3; D not resolved. V shed 1 base and J shed 3 bases, with 14 bases lying between them. Germline values: CDR1 MGHRA, CDR2 YSYEKL. This CDR3 contains 16 residues. CDR3: CASSQGRLLATDTQYF. CDR3 nucleotide sequence: TGCGCCAGCAGCCAAGGCAGACTCCTGGCGACAGATACGCAGTATTTT.

This sequence joins TRBV4-1 and TRBJ2-4, with 11 bases identical to TRBD1. J was trimmed by 0 bases and V by 2 bases; bases with no gene match: 9. The CDR3 is 19 residues long. The germline CDR1 and CDR2 sequences are MGHRA and YSYEKL. DNA of the CDR3: TGCGCCAGCAGCCAACTTAGGGACAGGGGGTCTATAGCCAAAAACATTCAGTACTTC. Amino acid sequence: CASSQLRDRGSIAKNIQYF.

The genes are TRBV5-6 and TRBJ2-7, with D possibly matching TRBD1 (6 bases). Trimming cost V 2 bases and J 7 bases, with 7 bases left between them. Germline CDR1 and CDR2: SGHDT and YYEEEE. The length of the CDR3 is 11 residues. The CDR3 is CASSLTGEQYF. The CDR3 nucleotides read TGTGCCAGCAGCTTAACAGGGGAGCAGTACTTC.